This T cell receptor beta chain was sequenced in a study of somatic mutations in cytotoxic T cells in rheumatoid arthritis. Overall study context: Patient blood (just over 29 ml EDTA) was taken immediately after diagnosis and before treatment. The study's findings and limits: Measured CD8+ T-cell clonality, a value compared between rheumatoid arthritis patients and age-matched healthy controls, did not differ significantly. Greater age accompanied higher CD8+ clonality in rheumatoid arthritis patients, a pattern that was absent in healthy controls.

Data came from immunoSEQ multiplex PCR; TCRdb stores just in-frame clones and leaves some out. The sample consists of thousands of clones, more than 85% of them appearing once. Germline loops: CDR1 MDHEN, CDR2 SYDVKM. Trimming took 6 bases from V and 0 from J; bases not matched to a gene: 10. This CDR3 has 18 amino acids. Regarding this clone: Its antigen is as yet unknown.

The chain uses TRBV28 and TRBJ1-6; the match to TRBD1 covers 8 bases. What was sequenced was CD8+ T cells sorted from blood. The clonotype was recovered from a woman aged 18-30 years with rheumatoid arthritis. The CDR3 DNA reads as TGTGCCAGCAGCGAACTTGGACAGGGATTCTCCTATAATTCACCCCTCCACTTT. Translation gives CASSELGQGFSYNSPLHF.